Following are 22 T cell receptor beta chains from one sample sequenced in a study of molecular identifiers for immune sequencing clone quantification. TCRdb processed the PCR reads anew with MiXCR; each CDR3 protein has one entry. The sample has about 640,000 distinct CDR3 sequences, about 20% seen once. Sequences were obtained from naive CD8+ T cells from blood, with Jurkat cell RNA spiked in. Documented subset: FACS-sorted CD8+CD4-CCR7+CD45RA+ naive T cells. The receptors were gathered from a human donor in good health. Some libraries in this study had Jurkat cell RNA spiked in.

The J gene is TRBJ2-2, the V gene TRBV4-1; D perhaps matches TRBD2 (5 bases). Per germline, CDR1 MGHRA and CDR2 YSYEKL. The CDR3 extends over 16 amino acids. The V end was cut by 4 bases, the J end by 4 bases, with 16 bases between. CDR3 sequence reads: CASSLRGGDVTGELFF. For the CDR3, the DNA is TGCGCCAGCAGCCTCCGGGGTGGGGATGTCACCGGGGAGCTGTTTTTT.

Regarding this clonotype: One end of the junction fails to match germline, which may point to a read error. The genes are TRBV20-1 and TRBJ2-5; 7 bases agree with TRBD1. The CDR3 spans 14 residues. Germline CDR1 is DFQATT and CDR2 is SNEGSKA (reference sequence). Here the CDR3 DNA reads TGCAGTGCGGAAACGGGACAGATCCAAGAGGCCCAGTACTTC. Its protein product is CSAETGQIQEAQYF.

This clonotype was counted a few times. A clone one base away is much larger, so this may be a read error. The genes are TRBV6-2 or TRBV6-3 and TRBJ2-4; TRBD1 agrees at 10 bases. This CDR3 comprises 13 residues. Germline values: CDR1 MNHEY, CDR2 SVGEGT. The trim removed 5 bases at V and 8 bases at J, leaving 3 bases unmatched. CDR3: CASSDRGLHIQYF. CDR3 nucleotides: TGTGCCAGCAGTGACAGGGGGCTGCACATTCAGTACTTC.

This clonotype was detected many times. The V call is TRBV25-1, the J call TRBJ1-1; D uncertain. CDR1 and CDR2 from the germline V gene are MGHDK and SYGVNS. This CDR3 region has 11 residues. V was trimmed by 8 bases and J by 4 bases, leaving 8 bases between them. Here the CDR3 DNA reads TGTGCCAGCTTACATGGCACTGAAGCTTTCTTT. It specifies CASLHGTEAFF.

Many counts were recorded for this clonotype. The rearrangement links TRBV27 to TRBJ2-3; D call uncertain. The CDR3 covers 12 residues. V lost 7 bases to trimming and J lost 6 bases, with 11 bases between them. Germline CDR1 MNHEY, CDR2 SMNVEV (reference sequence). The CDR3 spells CASNTPADTQYF. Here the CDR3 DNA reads TGTGCCAGCAATACACCTGCGGATACGCAGTATTTT.

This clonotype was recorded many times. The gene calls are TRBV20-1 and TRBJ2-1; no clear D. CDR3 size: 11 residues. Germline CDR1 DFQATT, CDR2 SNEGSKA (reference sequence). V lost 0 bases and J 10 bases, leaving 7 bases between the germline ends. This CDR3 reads CSARDDLEQFF. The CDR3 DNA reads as TGCAGTGCTAGAGATGATCTGGAGCAGTTCTTC.

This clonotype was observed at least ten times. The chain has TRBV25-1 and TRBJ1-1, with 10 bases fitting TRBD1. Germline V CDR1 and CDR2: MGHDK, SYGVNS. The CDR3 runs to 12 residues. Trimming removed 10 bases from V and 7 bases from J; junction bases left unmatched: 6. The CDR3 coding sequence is TGTGCCACGACAGGGGGCTGGGATGAAGCTTTCTTT. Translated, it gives CATTGGWDEAFF.

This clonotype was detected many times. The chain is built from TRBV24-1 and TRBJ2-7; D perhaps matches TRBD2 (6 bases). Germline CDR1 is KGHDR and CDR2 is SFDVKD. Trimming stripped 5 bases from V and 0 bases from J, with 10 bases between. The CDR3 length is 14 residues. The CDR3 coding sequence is TGTGCCACCAGTGCTCGGGGGAGCTCCTACGAGCAGTACTTC. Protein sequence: CATSARGSSYEQYF.

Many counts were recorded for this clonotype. The DNA of the CDR3 is TGTGCCAGCAGTGCGGACAGTAGCAATCAGCCCCAGCATTTT. Its protein is CASSADSSNQPQHF. The chain employs TRBV6-2 or TRBV6-3 and TRBJ1-5; possibly TRBD1 for D (6 bases). CDR1 MNHEY and CDR2 SVGEGT come from the germline V gene. The V end lost 5 bases, the J end lost 0 bases, and 8 bases lay between the germline ends. This CDR3 has 14 amino acids.

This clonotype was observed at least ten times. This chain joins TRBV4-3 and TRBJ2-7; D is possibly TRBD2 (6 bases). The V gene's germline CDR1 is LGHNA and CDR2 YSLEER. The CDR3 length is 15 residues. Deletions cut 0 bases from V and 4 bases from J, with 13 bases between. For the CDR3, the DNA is TGCGCCAGCAGCCAAGATGCAGCGGGTGGTTACGAGCAGTACTTC. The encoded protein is CASSQDAAGGYEQYF.

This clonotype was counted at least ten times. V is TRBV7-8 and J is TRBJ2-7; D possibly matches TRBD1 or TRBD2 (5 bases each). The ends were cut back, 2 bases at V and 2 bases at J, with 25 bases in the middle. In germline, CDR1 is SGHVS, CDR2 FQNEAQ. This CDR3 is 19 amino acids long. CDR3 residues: CASSLLVPLGATTAYEQYF. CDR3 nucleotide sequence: TGTGCCAGCAGCTTATTAGTCCCCCTCGGGGCGACGACTGCCTACGAGCAGTACTTC.

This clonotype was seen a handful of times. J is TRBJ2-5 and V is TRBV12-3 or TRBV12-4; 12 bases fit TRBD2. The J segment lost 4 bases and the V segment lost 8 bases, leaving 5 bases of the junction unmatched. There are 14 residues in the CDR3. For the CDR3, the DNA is TGTGCCAGCTTTCCGGGACTAGCGGGAGAGACCCAGTACTTC. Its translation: CASFPGLAGETQYF.

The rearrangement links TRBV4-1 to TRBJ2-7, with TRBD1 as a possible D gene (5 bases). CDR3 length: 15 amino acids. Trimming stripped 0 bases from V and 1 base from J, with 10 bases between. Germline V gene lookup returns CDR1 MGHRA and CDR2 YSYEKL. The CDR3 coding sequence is TGCGCCAGCAGCCAAGACCAACAGGAGTCCTACGAGCAGTACTTC. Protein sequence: CASSQDQQESYEQYF.

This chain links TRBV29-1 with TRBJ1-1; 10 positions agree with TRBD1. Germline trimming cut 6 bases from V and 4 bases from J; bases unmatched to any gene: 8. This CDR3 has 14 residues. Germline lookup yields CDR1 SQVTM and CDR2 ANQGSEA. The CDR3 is CSVRGTGVSTEAFF. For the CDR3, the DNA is TGCAGCGTGAGGGGGACAGGGGTTAGCACTGAAGCTTTCTTT.

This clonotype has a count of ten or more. The CDR3 reads CASGIEGAEAFF. DNA of the CDR3: TGTGCTAGTGGTATCGAGGGGGCTGAAGCTTTCTTT. The chain joins TRBV12-5 to TRBJ1-1, with TRBD1 as a possible D gene (6 bases). The CDR3 is made up of 12 amino acids. V was clipped by 5 bases and J by 6 bases, with 10 bases between them. Germline V gene sequence: CDR1 LGHNT, CDR2 FRNRAP.

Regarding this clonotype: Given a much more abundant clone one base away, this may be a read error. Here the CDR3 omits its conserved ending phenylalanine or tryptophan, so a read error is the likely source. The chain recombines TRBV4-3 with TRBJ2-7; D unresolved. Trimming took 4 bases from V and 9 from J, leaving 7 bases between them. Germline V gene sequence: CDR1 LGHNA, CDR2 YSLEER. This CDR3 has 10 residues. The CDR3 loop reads CASSPKGQYS. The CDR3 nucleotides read TGCGCCAGCAGCCCAAAGGGGCAGTACTCC.

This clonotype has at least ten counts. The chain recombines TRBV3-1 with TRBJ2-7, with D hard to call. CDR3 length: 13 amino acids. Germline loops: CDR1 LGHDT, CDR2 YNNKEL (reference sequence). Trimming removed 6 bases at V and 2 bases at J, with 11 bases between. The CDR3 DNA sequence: TGTGCCAGCAGGCCCCGGGCCACCTACGAGCAGTACTTC. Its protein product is CASRPRATYEQYF.

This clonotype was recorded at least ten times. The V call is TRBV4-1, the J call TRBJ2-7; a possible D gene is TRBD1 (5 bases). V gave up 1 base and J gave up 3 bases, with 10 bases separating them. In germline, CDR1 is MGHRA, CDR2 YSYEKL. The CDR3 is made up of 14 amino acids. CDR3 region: CASSQVSQGYEQYF. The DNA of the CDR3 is TGCGCCAGCAGCCAAGTTTCCCAGGGCTACGAGCAGTACTTC.

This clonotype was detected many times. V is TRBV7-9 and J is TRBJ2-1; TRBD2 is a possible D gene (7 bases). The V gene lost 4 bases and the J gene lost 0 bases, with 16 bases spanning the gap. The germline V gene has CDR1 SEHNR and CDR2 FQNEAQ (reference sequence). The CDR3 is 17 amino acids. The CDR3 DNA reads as TGTGCCAGCAGCTCGTCGGGGGGCCTGAGCTCCTACAATGAGCAGTTCTTC. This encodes CASSSSGGLSSYNEQFF.

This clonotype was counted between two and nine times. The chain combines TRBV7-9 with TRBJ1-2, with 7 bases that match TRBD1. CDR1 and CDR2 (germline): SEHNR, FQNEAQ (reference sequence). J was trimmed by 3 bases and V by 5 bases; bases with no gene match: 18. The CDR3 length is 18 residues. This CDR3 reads CASSPPLHYRGNDYGYTF. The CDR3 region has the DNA TGTGCCAGCAGCCCACCACTTCACTACAGGGGAAATGACTATGGCTACACCTTC.

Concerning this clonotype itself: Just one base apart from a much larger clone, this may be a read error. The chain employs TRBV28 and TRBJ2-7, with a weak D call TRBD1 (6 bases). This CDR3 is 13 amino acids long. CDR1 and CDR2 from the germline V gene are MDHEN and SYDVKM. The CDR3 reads CASLRDNRNERYF. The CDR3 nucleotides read TGTGCCAGCCTCCGGGACAACCGGAACGAGCGGTACTTC.

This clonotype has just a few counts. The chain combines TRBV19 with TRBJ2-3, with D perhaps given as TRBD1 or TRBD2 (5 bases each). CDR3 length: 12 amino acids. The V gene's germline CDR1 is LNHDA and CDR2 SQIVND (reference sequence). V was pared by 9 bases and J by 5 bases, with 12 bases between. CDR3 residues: CASHGAGDTQYF. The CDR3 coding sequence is TGTGCCAGCCACGGGGCTGGAGATACGCAGTATTTT. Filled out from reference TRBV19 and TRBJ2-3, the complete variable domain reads DGGITQSPKYLFRKEGQNVTLSCEQNLNHDAMYWYRQDPGQGLRLIYYSQIVNDFQKGDIAEGYSVSREKKESFPLTVTSAQKNPTAFYLCASHGAGDTQYFGPGTRLTVL.